The clone carrying this T cell receptor beta chain has a single count. Its antigen is not identified. The data derive from a study of lymphopenia after photon versus proton radiotherapy. Study findings and constraints: After lymphocyte nadir, photon-treated repertoires showed oligoclonal expansion, especially CD8+ Temra.

Germline V gene data show CDR1 as SGHTA and CDR2 as FQGNSA. There are 15 residues in the CDR3. V lost 0 bases to trimming and J lost 8 bases; unmatched junction nucleotides: 3. Using immunoSEQ multiplex PCR, the repertoire was profiled, and TCRdb retains in-frame clones only, with some absent. The data show tens of thousands of clones, 70% to 90% seen once. The input for sequencing was peripheral blood, taken from a patient treated with photon-based radiotherapy. The chain couples TRBV7-2 to TRBJ1-5; TRBD1 agrees at 11 bases. The receptor was isolated from a man between 40 and 49 years old with gastric cancer. This chain's CDR3 is CASSLAGQGEKPQHF. The CDR3 nucleotides read TGTGCCAGCAGCTTAGCGGGACAGGGGGAGAAGCCCCAGCATTTT.